This T cell receptor beta chain appears in the sequencing data of a study of control samples from healthy donors and cancer patients. Assay: immunoSEQ multiplex PCR; the TCRdb copy retains only in-frame clones and omits some. The sample carries approximately 79,000 clones, about 89% recorded once. Germline-derived CDR1 and CDR2 are LNHDA and SQIVND (reference sequence). The CDR3 has 15 amino acids. V gave up 5 bases and J gave up 6 bases, with 19 bases separating them. V usage is TRBV19 and J usage is TRBJ1-2; no firm D call. The receptor was isolated from a man aged 50-60 years in good health. Sequences were obtained from blood. CDR3 amino acids: CASSSNFPRLDGYTF. Here the CDR3 DNA reads TGTGCCAGTAGTTCCAATTTCCCCAGGTTGGATGGCTACACCTTC.